This T cell receptor beta chain stems from a study of shared T cell receptors in the human thymus. Unmatched junction bases numbered 9, after V lost 0 bases and J lost 3 bases. From germline, CDR1 is SGDLS and CDR2 YYNGEE. There are 17 residues in the CDR3. Sequencing was performed with immunoSEQ multiplex PCR; in TCRdb, only in-frame clones are kept and a portion is missing. The sample lists 500,000 to 850,000 clones, roughly 86% occurring once. This sample also appeared in a second study, on human thymus T cells.

The sequence was collected from a boy under three years old with a congenital heart defect. The specimen sequenced was thymocytes. This chain connects TRBV9 to TRBJ2-7; 10 positions match TRBD2. The CDR3 here is CASSVAASGSANYEQYF. The DNA of the CDR3 is TGTGCCAGCAGCGTAGCCGCTAGCGGGAGTGCAAACTACGAGCAGTACTTC.